Sequencing of this T cell receptor beta chain was carried out in a study of cytomegalovirus exposure and HLA in healthy donors. The germline gives CDR1 SGDLS, CDR2 YYNGEE. With V trimmed by 1 base and J by 3 bases, 2 bases remained unmatched. CDR3 length: 14 residues. Both 60 Vbeta primers and 13 Jbeta primers went into the PCR. Data came from immunoSEQ multiplex PCR; TCRdb stores just in-frame clones and leaves some out. Of some 150,000 clones listed, around 84% were seen once; the top ten hold more than 2%. General study results and limits: Most of the CMV-associated TCR beta chains (in a later analysis) appeared to be HLA-restricted. Segments of the TCR beta V type were, in most cases, productive about 90% or about 30% of the time in an earlier analysis.

With respect to this clone: Its antigen is not identified.

The TCR sequence derives from a boy younger than 10 in good health and CMV-seronegative. V gene TRBV9 combines with J gene TRBJ2-3; 7 nucleotides line up with TRBD1. The sequenced material came from PBMCs. CDR3 nucleotide sequence: TGTGCCAGCAGCGTAAGGACAGGAACAGATACGCAGTATTTT. Its protein is CASSVRTGTDTQYF.